This passage covers 26 T cell receptor beta chains from one sample sequenced in a study of blood T cell repertoires in COVID-19. Method: immunoSEQ multiplex PCR; TCRdb's copy keeps in-frame clones and lacks some. This table has 200,000 to 300,000 clones, roughly 90% appearing once. Sample: peripheral blood. The receptors were sampled from a man aged 55 to 70 with acute or convalescent COVID-19.

There are a few counts of this clone. V gene TRBV9 combines with J gene TRBJ1-1; 7 bases are a match to TRBD1. Germline V gene sequence: CDR1 SGDLS, CDR2 YYNGEE. J lost 2 bases, V lost 0 bases, and 10 bases had no gene match. The CDR3 covers 17 residues. The CDR3 reads CASSVEGGAFRNTEAFF. The CDR3 DNA follows: TGTGCCAGCAGCGTAGAAGGGGGCGCCTTCCGAAACACTGAAGCTTTCTTT.

The rearrangement uses TRBV10-3 and TRBJ1-2; D possibly corresponds to TRBD1 (5 bases). V lost 8 bases, J lost 7 bases, and 11 bases lay in between. In germline, CDR1 is ENHRY, CDR2 SYGVKD. There are 11 residues in the CDR3. CDR3 residues: CAIYSRAGYTF. In nucleotides, the CDR3 is TGTGCCATCTATAGCAGGGCTGGCTACACCTTC.

This clone appeared a single time. The chain joins TRBV27 to TRBJ1-2, with unresolved D. V was shortened by 5 bases and J by 1 base, with 14 bases between the two germline ends. Germline V gene data show CDR1 as MNHEY and CDR2 as SMNVEV (reference sequence). The CDR3 consists of 15 residues. DNA for the CDR3: TGTGCCAGCAGTGCCCTCACGACACTTAACTATGGCTACACCTTC. It specifies CASSALTTLNYGYTF.

The V call is TRBV11-3, the J call TRBJ2-3; weak D call: TRBD2 (7 bases). Trimming pared 1 base from V and 9 bases from J, leaving 17 bases between. CDR1 is SGHNT, CDR2 YENEEA, per germline. The CDR3 runs 15 residues. The CDR3 DNA reads TGTGCCAGCAGCTTAGGTCGGGGGGCCGCGAGCACGCAGTATTTT. Its protein is CASSLGRGAASTQYF. The full variable domain, with the rest looked up from reference TRBV11-3 and TRBJ2-3, is EAGVVQSPRYKIIEKKQPVAFWCNPISGHNTLYWYLQNLGQGPELLIRYENEEAVDDSQLPKDRFSAERLKGVDSTLKIQPAELGDSAVYLCASSLGRGAASTQYFGPGTRLTVL.

The chain has TRBV7-2 and TRBJ2-3; D is ambiguous. CDR3 size: 15 residues. V was cut by 4 bases and J by 3 bases, with 14 bases left in between. Germline-derived CDR1 and CDR2 are SGHTA and FQGNSA. The CDR3 region is CASSYSLHRTDTQYF. The CDR3 DNA is TGTGCCAGCAGCTATAGTCTCCACAGAACAGATACGCAGTATTTT.

The chain employs TRBV7-8 and TRBJ2-5; 10 bases line up with TRBD2. The germline gives CDR1 SGHVS, CDR2 FQNEAQ. This CDR3 comprises 15 residues. Trimming at V came to 4 bases and at J to 5 bases, leaving 7 bases not matched to a gene. CDR3 in amino acids: CASSSGTSEGETQYF. CDR3 nucleotides: TGTGCCAGCAGCTCAGGGACTAGCGAGGGTGAGACCCAGTACTTC.

This rearrangement joins TRBV7-2 to TRBJ2-5; 7 nucleotides agree with TRBD1. This CDR3 contains 15 residues. Germline-derived CDR1 and CDR2 are SGHTA and FQGNSA. The junction had 7 bases not matched to a gene; V was cut back by 5 bases and J by 1 base. The CDR3 sequence: CASSQPAGGQETQYF. CDR3 sequence (DNA): TGTGCCAGCAGCCAGCCGGCAGGGGGCCAAGAGACCCAGTACTTC.

The chain has TRBV4-3 and TRBJ2-7; 8 bases are a match to TRBD2. Unmatched junction bases numbered 4, after V lost 1 base and J lost 2 bases. The CDR3 is 15 residues long. Per the germline V gene, CDR1 is LGHNA and CDR2 is YSLEER. The CDR3 DNA sequence: TGCGCCAGCAGCCAAGGAACTAGCGGTGCCTACGAGCAGTACTTC. Translated: CASSQGTSGAYEQYF.

The CDR3 reads CASLRPVTSGRFSTDTQYF. The CDR3 region has the DNA TGTGCCAGCCTCAGACCCGTAACTAGCGGGAGATTTAGCACAGATACGCAGTATTTT. V and J are TRBV7-4 and TRBJ2-3; TRBD2 agrees at 11 bases. Germline loops: CDR1 SGHVT, CDR2 SQSDAQ. CDR3 length: 19 residues. J was trimmed by 0 bases and V by 8 bases; bases with no gene match: 16.

This clone has only one observation. This chain uses TRBV5-1 with TRBJ1-6; D possibly corresponds to TRBD1 (5 bases). Germline CDR1 reads SGHRS; CDR2 reads YFSETQ. The CDR3 totals 14 residues. V gave up 3 bases and J gave up 11 bases, with 15 bases separating them. CDR3 residues: CASSSRDPGAPLHF. For the CDR3, the DNA is TGCGCCAGCAGCTCCCGGGACCCGGGGGCACCCCTCCACTTT.

The V gene is TRBV27, the J gene TRBJ1-2; the match to TRBD1 covers 7 bases. Unmatched junction bases numbered 7, after V lost 6 bases and J lost 0 bases. CDR3 length equals 15 residues. Looked up from germline, CDR1 is MNHEY and CDR2 is SMNVEV (reference sequence). The chain's CDR3 is CASSRDREPNYGYTF. The CDR3 nucleotides are TGTGCCAGCAGCAGAGACAGGGAGCCTAACTATGGCTACACCTTC.

The V and J genes are TRBV19 and TRBJ1-6; 8 bases line up with TRBD1. The J segment lost 9 bases and the V segment lost 4 bases, leaving 5 bases of the junction unmatched. There are 14 residues in the CDR3. Germline loops: CDR1 LNHDA, CDR2 SQIVND (reference sequence). CDR3 coding DNA: TGTGCCAGTAGTACCAGGGGGCAGCTTTCACCCCTCCACTTT. This gives the protein CASSTRGQLSPLHF.

This rearrangement joins TRBV7-2 to TRBJ2-1; possible D gene TRBD1, 6 bases. The length of the CDR3 is 14 residues. Trimming removed 5 bases from V and 5 bases from J, with 13 bases in between. In germline, CDR1 is SGHTA, CDR2 FQGNSA. CDR3 loop: CASSGQAGDNEQFF. CDR3 nucleotide sequence: TGTGCCAGCAGCGGGCAAGCAGGGGACAATGAGCAGTTCTTC.

This clone was recorded at least ten times. Within the sample, other DNA sequences also encode this same CDR3. This chain uses TRBV18 with TRBJ2-7; TRBD2 aligns across 12 bases. Germline CDR1 is KGHSH and CDR2 is LQKENI. V shed 4 bases, J shed 1 base, and the junction held 5 bases outside the gene matches. The CDR3 is 16 residues long. CDR3 loop: CASSQPGLAGSYEQYF. For the CDR3, the DNA is TGTGCCAGCTCACAACCGGGACTAGCGGGTTCCTACGAGCAGTACTTC.

The chain uses TRBV18 and TRBJ2-2; 7 bases are a match to TRBD1. This CDR3 region has 16 residues. J gave up 4 bases and V 3 bases, and 8 bases lay outside the gene matches. Germline V gene sequence: CDR1 KGHSH, CDR2 LQKENI. CDR3 in amino acids: CASSPPFDRATGELFF. The CDR3 region has the DNA TGTGCCAGCTCACCCCCTTTCGACAGGGCCACCGGGGAGCTGTTTTTT.

The genes are TRBV4-3 and TRBJ1-1; TRBD1 is a possible D gene (5 bases). The germline gives CDR1 LGHNA, CDR2 YSLEER. V gave up 3 bases and J gave up 1 base, with 15 bases separating them. This CDR3 is built from 16 residues. CDR3 in amino acids: CASSQISGTPNTEAFF. For the CDR3, the DNA is TGCGCCAGCAGCCAGATATCCGGGACTCCGAACACTGAAGCTTTCTTT.

This chain connects TRBV11-3 to TRBJ2-1; the match to TRBD2 covers 8 bases. The CDR3 totals 14 residues. The germline CDR1 and CDR2 sequences are SGHNT and YENEEA. J lost 7 bases, V lost 6 bases, and 8 bases had no gene match. CDR3 region: CASSSSGSANEQFF. The CDR3 nucleotides are TGTGCCAGCAGTTCCAGCGGGAGTGCGAATGAGCAGTTCTTC.

The chain combines TRBV9 with TRBJ2-7, with TRBD1 as a possible D gene (6 bases). This CDR3 is 15 amino acids long. Germline V gene data show CDR1 as SGDLS and CDR2 as YYNGEE. V lost 4 bases and J lost 2, with 16 bases in between. CDR3 in amino acids: CASSRRAGDTYEQYF. In nucleotides, the CDR3 is TGTGCCAGCAGCCGCAGGGCAGGGGATACCTACGAGCAGTACTTC. The whole variable domain, filled in from reference TRBV9 and TRBJ2-7, reads DSGVTQTPKHLITATGQRVTLRCSPRSGDLSVYWYQQSLDQGLQFLIQYYNGEERAKGNILERFSAQQFPDLHSELNLSSLELGDSALYFCASSRRAGDTYEQYFGPGTRLTVT.

This clone occurred once. V gene TRBV27 combines with J gene TRBJ2-7, with 10 nucleotides matching TRBD1. Germline trimming cut 6 bases from V and 4 bases from J; bases unmatched to any gene: 3. Germline loops: CDR1 MNHEY, CDR2 SMNVEV (reference sequence). The CDR3 covers 13 residues. The CDR3 DNA is TGTGCCAGCAGGACAGGGGGCGAGTACGAGCAGTACTTC. It translates to CASRTGGEYEQYF.

V and J are TRBV13 and TRBJ2-4, with D possibly TRBD1 on 6 matching bases. CDR1 is PRHDT, CDR2 FYEKMQ, per germline (reference sequence). The ends were cut back, 3 bases at V and 6 bases at J, with 21 bases in the middle. The CDR3 length is 17 residues. This chain's CDR3 is CASSLRRLDSRGNIQYF. For the CDR3, the DNA is TGTGCCAGCAGCTTGCGCCGCCTGGACAGCCGAGGAAACATTCAGTACTTC.

This chain uses TRBV9 with TRBJ2-3, with TRBD2 identical over 10 bases. Per germline, CDR1 SGDLS and CDR2 YYNGEE. The CDR3 is 14 residues long. The V and J ends lost 3 bases and 5 bases, in that order; junction bases with no gene match: 3. The CDR3 is CASSGGTSVDTQYF. The CDR3 nucleotides read TGTGCCAGCAGCGGGGGGACTAGCGTAGATACGCAGTATTTT.

The chain recombines TRBV15 with TRBJ1-2; no firm D call. The germline V and J ends were trimmed by 2 bases and 8 bases, with 15 bases remaining between them. Germline loops: CDR1 LNHNV, CDR2 YYDKDF (reference sequence). The CDR3 is 14 residues long. The CDR3 region is CATSRSRGPQGYTF. Here the CDR3 DNA reads TGTGCCACCAGCAGAAGCCGGGGTCCCCAAGGCTACACCTTC.

The chain has TRBV20-1 and TRBJ2-1; TRBD2 matches 9 bases. V shed 3 bases and J 8 bases; nucleotides not matched to a gene: 8. Germline V lookup: CDR1 DFQATT, CDR2 SNEGSKA (reference sequence). The CDR3 has 14 amino acids. The CDR3 coding sequence is TGCAGTGCTAGTTCAGCGGGAGGCCCCGATGAGCAGTTCTTC. Translating it yields CSASSAGGPDEQFF.

The chain is built from TRBV6-2 or TRBV6-3 and TRBJ2-5; 7 bases line up with TRBD2. V was clipped by 5 bases and J by 5 bases; unmatched bases: 5. Germline loops: CDR1 MNHEY, CDR2 SVGEGT. The CDR3 runs to 13 residues. CDR3 sequence reads: CASSPLGGETQYF. DNA of the CDR3: TGTGCCAGCAGTCCCCTGGGGGGGGAGACCCAGTACTTC.

The genes are TRBV7-2 and TRBJ1-4; no clear D gene. The germline CDR1 and CDR2 sequences are SGHTA and FQGNSA. V gave up 5 bases and J gave up 4 bases, with 20 bases separating them. This CDR3 region has 17 residues. CDR3: CASSPGGSALSNEKLFF. CDR3 coding DNA: TGTGCCAGCAGCCCCGGAGGATCAGCCCTCAGTAATGAAAAACTGTTTTTT.

This clone is a singleton in its sample. The chain employs TRBV2 and TRBJ1-3; the D is unclear. Trimming stripped 7 bases from V and 4 bases from J, with 11 bases between. This CDR3 is 13 amino acids long. CDR1 SNHLY and CDR2 FYNNEI come from the germline V gene. The CDR3 protein is CASTGTSGNTIYF. The CDR3 DNA reads TGTGCCAGCACTGGCACATCCGGAAACACCATATATTTT.